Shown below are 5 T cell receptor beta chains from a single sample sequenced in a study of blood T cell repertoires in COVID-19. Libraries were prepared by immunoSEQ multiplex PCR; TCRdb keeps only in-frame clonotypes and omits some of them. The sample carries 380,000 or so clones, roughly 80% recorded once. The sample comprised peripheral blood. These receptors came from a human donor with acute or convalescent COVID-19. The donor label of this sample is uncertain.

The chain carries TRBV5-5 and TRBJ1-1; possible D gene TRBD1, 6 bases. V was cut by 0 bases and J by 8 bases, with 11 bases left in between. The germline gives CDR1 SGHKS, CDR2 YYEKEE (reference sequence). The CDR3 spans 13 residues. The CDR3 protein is CASSLVVRGEAFF. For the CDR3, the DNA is TGTGCCAGCAGCTTGGTGGTGAGGGGGGAAGCTTTCTTT.

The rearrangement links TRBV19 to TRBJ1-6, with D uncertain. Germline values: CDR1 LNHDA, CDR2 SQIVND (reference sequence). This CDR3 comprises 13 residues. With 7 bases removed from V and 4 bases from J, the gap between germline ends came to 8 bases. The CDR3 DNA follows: TGTGCCAGTAACGTACAGTATAATTCACCCCTCCACTTT. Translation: CASNVQYNSPLHF.

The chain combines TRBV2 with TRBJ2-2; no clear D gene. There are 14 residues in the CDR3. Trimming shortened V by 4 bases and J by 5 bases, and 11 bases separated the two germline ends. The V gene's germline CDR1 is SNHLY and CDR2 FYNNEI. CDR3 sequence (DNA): TGTGCCAGCAGTGCTCACCCGAGAACCGGGGAGCTGTTTTTT. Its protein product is CASSAHPRTGELFF. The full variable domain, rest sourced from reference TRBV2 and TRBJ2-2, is EPEVTQTPSHQVTQMGQEVILRCVPISNHLYFYWYRQILGQKVEFLVSFYNNEISEKSEIFDDQFSVERPDGSNFTLKIRSTKLEDSAMYFCASSAHPRTGELFFGEGSRLTVL.

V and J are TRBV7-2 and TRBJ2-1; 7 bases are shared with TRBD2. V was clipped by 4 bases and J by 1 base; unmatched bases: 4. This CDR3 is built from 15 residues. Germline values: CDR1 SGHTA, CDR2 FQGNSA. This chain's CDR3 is CASSSSGRSYNEQFF. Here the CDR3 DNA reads TGTGCCAGCAGCTCTAGCGGTCGGTCCTACAATGAGCAGTTCTTC.

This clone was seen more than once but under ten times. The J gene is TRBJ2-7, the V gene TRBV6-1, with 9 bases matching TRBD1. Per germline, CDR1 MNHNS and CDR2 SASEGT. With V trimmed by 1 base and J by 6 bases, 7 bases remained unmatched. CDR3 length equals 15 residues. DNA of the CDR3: TGTGCCAGCAGTGAAGTGACAGGGGGAAAACGCGAGCAGTACTTC. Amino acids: CASSEVTGGKREQYF.